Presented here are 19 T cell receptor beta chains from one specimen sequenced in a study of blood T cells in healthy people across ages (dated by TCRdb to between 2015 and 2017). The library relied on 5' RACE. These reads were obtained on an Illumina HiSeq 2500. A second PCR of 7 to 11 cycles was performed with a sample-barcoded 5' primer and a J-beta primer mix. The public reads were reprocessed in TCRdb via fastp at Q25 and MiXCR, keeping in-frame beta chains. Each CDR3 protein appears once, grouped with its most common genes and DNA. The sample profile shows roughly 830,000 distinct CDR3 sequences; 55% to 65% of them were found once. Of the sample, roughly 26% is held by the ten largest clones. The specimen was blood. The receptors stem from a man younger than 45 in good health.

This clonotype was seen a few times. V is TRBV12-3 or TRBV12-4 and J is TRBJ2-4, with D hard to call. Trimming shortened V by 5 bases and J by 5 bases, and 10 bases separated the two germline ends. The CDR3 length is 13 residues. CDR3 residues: CASSPGFQNIQYF. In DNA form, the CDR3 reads TGTGCCAGCAGTCCCGGTTTCCAAAACATTCAGTACTTC.

The CDR3 DNA reads as TGTGCCAGCGGGGGACAGGGTACAGACATTCAGTACTTC. Protein: CASGGQGTDIQYF. The chain has TRBV6-5 and TRBJ2-4; 9 positions match TRBD1. Germline assignment: CDR1 MNHEY and CDR2 SVGAGI. The CDR3 runs 13 residues. Losses at the gene ends were 8 bases for V and 8 bases for J; bases not matched to a gene: 7.

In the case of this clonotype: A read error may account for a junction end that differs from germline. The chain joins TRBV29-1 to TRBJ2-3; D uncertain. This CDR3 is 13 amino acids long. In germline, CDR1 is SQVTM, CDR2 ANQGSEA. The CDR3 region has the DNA TGCAGCGTTGCTGCGGCTGAGACGGGTACGCGGTATTTT. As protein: CSVAAAETGTRYF.

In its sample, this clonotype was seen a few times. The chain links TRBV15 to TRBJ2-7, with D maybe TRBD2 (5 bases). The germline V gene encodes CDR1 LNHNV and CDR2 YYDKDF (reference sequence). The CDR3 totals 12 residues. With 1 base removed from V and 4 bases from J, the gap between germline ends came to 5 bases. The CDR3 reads CATSRGGYEQYF. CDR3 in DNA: TGTGCCACCAGCAGAGGCGGGTACGAGCAGTACTTC.

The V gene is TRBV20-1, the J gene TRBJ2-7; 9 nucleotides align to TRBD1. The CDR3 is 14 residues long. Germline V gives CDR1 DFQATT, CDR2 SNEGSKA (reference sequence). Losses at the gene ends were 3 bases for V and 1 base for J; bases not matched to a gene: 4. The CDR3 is CSASDGTGSYEQYF. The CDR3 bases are TGCAGTGCTAGCGACGGGACAGGGTCCTACGAGCAGTACTTC.

The CDR3 nucleotides read TGTGCCAGCAGCTTAGACCCTAGGCGGCACAATGAGCAGTTCTTC. Its translation: CASSLDPRRHNEQFF. The genes are TRBV7-2 and TRBJ2-1; no definite D call. In germline, CDR1 is SGHTA, CDR2 FQGNSA. The CDR3 sequence is 15 residues long. V was trimmed by 1 base and J by 5 bases, leaving 12 bases between them.

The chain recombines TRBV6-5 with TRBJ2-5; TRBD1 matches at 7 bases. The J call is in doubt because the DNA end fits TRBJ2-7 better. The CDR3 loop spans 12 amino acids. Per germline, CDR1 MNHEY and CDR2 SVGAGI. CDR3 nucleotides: TGTGCCAGCAGTAACGACAGGGACGAGCAGTACTTC. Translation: CASSNDRDEQYF.

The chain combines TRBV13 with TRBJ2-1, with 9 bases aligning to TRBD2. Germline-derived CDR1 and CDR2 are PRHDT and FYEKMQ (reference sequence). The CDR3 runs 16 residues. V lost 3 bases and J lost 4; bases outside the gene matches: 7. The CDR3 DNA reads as TGTGCCAGCAGCTTCCCTCTAGCGGGACCATACAATGAGCAGTTCTTC. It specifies CASSFPLAGPYNEQFF. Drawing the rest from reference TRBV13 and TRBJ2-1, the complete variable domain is AAGVIQSPRHLIKEKRETATLKCYPIPRHDTVYWYQQGPGQDPQFLISFYEKMQSDKGSIPDRFSAQQFSDYHSELNMSSLELGDSALYFCASSFPLAGPYNEQFFGPGTRLTVL.

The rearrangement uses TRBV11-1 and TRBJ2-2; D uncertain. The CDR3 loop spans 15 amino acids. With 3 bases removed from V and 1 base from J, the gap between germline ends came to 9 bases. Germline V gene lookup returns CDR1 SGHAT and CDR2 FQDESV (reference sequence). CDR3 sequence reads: CASSFSQWNTGELFF. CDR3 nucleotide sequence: TGTGCCAGCAGCTTTTCACAGTGGAACACCGGGGAGCTGTTTTTT.

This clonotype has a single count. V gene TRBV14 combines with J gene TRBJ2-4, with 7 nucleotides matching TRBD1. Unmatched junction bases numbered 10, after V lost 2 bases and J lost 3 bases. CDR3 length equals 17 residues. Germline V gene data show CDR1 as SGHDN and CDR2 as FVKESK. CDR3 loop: CASSQSRQGVGKNIQYF. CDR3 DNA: TGTGCCAGCAGCCAAAGTAGGCAGGGGGTCGGCAAAAACATTCAGTACTTC.

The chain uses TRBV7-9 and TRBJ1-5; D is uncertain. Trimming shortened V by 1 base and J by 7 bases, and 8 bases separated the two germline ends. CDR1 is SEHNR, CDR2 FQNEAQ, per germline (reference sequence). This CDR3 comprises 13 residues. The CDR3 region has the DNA TGTGCCAGCAGCTTAGATGCAGCGCAGCCCCAGCATTTT. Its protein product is CASSLDAAQPQHF.

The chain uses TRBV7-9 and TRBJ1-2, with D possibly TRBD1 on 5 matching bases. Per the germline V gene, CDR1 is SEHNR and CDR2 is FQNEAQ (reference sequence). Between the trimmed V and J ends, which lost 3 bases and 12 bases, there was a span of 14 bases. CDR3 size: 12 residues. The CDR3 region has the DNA TGTGCCAGCAGCTTGGGTGGGACGACGCACACCTTC. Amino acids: CASSLGGTTHTF.

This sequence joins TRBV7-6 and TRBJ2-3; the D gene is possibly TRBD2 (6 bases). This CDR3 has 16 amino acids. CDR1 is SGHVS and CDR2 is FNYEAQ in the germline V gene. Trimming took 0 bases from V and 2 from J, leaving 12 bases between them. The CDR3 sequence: CASSLAAGSPTDTQYF. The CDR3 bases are TGTGCCAGCAGCTTAGCGGCGGGGAGCCCCACAGATACGCAGTATTTT.

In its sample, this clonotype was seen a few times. CDR3 coding DNA: TGTGCCAGCAGCTTAGGTGTCGGTAGACAGGGAGAAGAGACCCAGTACTTC. It codes for CASSLGVGRQGEETQYF. This chain uses TRBV7-2 with TRBJ2-5; 7 positions match TRBD1. The V and J ends lost 1 base and 3 bases, in that order; junction bases with no gene match: 11. From germline, CDR1 is SGHTA and CDR2 FQGNSA. CDR3 length: 17 amino acids.

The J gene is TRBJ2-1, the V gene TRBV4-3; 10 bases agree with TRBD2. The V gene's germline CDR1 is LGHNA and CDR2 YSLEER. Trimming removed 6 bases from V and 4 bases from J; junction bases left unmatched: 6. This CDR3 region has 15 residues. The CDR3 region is CASSRETSGYNEQFF. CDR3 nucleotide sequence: TGCGCCAGCAGTCGGGAGACTAGCGGGTACAATGAGCAGTTCTTC.

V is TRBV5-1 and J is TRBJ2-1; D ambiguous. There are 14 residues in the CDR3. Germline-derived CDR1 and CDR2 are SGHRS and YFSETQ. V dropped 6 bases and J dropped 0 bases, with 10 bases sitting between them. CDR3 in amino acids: CASTDPSSYNEQFF. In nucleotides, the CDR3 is TGCGCCAGCACGGACCCGAGCTCCTACAATGAGCAGTTCTTC.

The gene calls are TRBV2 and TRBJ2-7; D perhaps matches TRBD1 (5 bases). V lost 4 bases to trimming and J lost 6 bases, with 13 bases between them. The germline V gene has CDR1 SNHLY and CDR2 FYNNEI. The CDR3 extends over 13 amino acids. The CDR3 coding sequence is TGTGCCAGCAGTGGGGGCAGGGCCGGCGAGCAGTACTTC. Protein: CASSGGRAGEQYF.

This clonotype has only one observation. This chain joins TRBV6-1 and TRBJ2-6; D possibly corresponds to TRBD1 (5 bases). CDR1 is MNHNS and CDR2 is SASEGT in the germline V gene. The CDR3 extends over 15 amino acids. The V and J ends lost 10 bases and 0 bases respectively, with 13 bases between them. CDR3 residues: CANYRISSGANVLTF. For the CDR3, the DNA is TGTGCCAACTACAGGATTAGCTCTGGGGCCAACGTCCTGACTTTC.

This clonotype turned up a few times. CDR3 in DNA: TGCAGCGTTGAAGGAGTATCAGGGGCTTACTACGAGCAGTACTTC. This gives the protein CSVEGVSGAYYEQYF. The V call is TRBV29-1, the J call TRBJ2-4, with D possibly being TRBD1 (6 bases). The J call may be faulty, since TRBJ2-7 better matches the DNA end. The germline gives CDR1 SQVTM, CDR2 ANQGSEA. The CDR3 consists of 15 residues.